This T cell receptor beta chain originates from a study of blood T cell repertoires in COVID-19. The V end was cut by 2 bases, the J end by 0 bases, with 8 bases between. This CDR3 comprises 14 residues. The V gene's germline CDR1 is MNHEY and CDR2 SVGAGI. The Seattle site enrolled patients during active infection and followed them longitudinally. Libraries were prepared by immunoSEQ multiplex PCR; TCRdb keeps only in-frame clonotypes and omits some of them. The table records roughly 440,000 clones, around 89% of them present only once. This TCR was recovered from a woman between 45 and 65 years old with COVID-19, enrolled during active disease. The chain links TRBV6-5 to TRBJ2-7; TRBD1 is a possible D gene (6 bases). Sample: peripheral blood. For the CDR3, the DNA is TGTGCCAGCAGTTACCAACAGGGCTCCTACGAGCAGTACTTC. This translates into CASSYQQGSYEQYF.